What follows are 22 T cell receptor beta chains derived from one specimen sequenced in a study of blood T cell repertoires in COVID-19. Assay used: immunoSEQ multiplex PCR; TCRdb lists only in-frame clones, some missing. The table includes around 330,000 clones, approximately 88% detected once. The source material was peripheral blood. Receptors originate from a woman in her thirties with COVID-19, enrolled during active disease.

This clone was seen only once. The gene calls are TRBV27 and TRBJ2-7; D perhaps matches TRBD1 (5 bases). The V and J ends lost 6 bases and 2 bases respectively, with 17 bases between them. Germline-derived CDR1 and CDR2 are MNHEY and SMNVEV (reference sequence). This CDR3 is 15 amino acids long. CDR3 in amino acids: CASSLTQGSPYEQYF. The CDR3 bases are TGTGCCAGCAGCTTGACCCAGGGTTCCCCCTACGAGCAGTACTTC.

The rearrangement joins TRBV5-4 to TRBJ1-2, with a tentative D call TRBD1 (5 bases). Germline-derived CDR1 and CDR2 are SGHNT and YYREEE (reference sequence). V was trimmed by 1 base and J by 0 bases, leaving 7 bases between them. This CDR3 region has 14 residues. CDR3 loop: CASSLQGSNYGYTF. The CDR3 bases are TGTGCCAGCAGCTTGCAGGGATCTAACTATGGCTACACCTTC.

The rearrangement uses TRBV18 and TRBJ1-6; D unresolved. CDR3 length equals 14 residues. The V gene's germline CDR1 is KGHSH and CDR2 LQKENI. V dropped 2 bases and J dropped 5 bases, with 7 bases sitting between them. The CDR3 is CASSPDRDNSPLHF. CDR3 coding DNA: TGTGCCAGCTCACCAGATAGAGATAATTCACCCCTCCACTTT.

This chain connects TRBV19 to TRBJ2-7, with TRBD1 matching over 7 bases. CDR1 LNHDA and CDR2 SQIVND come from the germline V gene (reference sequence). Trimming at V came to 3 bases and at J to 4 bases, leaving 3 bases not matched to a gene. The CDR3 spans 13 residues. CDR3 in DNA: TGTGCCAGTAGTATCGGACAGGAGTACGAGCAGTACTTC. Its protein is CASSIGQEYEQYF.

CDR3: CASSLRGVTGELFF. The CDR3 DNA sequence: TGTGCCAGCAGCCTGCGGGGGGTCACCGGGGAGCTGTTTTTT. V and J are TRBV7-9 and TRBJ2-2; 8 bases map to TRBD2. CDR1 is SEHNR, CDR2 FQNEAQ, per germline (reference sequence). The CDR3 sequence is 14 residues long. V shed 5 bases and J 4 bases; nucleotides not matched to a gene: 3.

CDR3 DNA sequence: TGCAGCACCCGGGACAGTTCGAATGAAAAACTGTTTTTT. Encoded protein: CSTRDSSNEKLFF. V usage is TRBV29-1 and J usage is TRBJ1-4; 7 positions match TRBD1. This CDR3 contains 13 residues. CDR1 and CDR2 (germline): SQVTM, ANQGSEA. The J segment lost 5 bases and the V segment lost 8 bases, leaving 8 bases of the junction unmatched. The entire variable domain, with the rest obtained from reference TRBV29-1 and TRBJ1-4, is as follows: SAVISQKPSRDICQRGTSLTIQCQVDSQVTMMFWYRQQPGQSLTLIATANQGSEATYESGFVIDKFPISRPNLTFSTLTVSNMSPEDSSIYLCSTRDSSNEKLFFGSGTQLSVL.

The V and J genes are TRBV6-5 and TRBJ2-7, with 11 nucleotides matching TRBD1. Losses at the gene ends were 11 bases for V and 3 bases for J; bases not matched to a gene: 12. Per the germline V gene, CDR1 is MNHEY and CDR2 is SVGAGI. This CDR3 contains 15 residues. CDR3: CAGQLGGTGGYEQYF. CDR3 sequence (DNA): TGTGCCGGCCAACTGGGTGGGACAGGGGGCTACGAGCAGTACTTC.

The chain combines TRBV9 with TRBJ2-7, with D possibly being TRBD2 (6 bases). The germline V gene encodes CDR1 SGDLS and CDR2 YYNGEE. With 4 bases removed from V and 2 bases from J, the gap between germline ends came to 13 bases. The CDR3 runs to 14 residues. In nucleotides, the CDR3 is TGTGCCAGCAGCCCCTCGGGACTCCCCTACGAGCAGTACTTC. Translated: CASSPSGLPYEQYF.

The V gene is TRBV5-1, the J gene TRBJ1-1; TRBD1 matches at 10 bases. Germline loops: CDR1 SGHRS, CDR2 YFSETQ. This CDR3 has 17 residues. After removal of 0 bases from V and 5 bases from J, the junction contained 10 bases not matched to a gene. CDR3 coding DNA: TGCGCCAGCAGCTTGGCCGTCGACAGGGGGCGAAAAACTGAAGCTTTCTTT. The encoded protein is CASSLAVDRGRKTEAFF.

The chain couples TRBV24-1 to TRBJ2-7; 12 positions match TRBD2. Losses at the gene ends were 4 bases for V and 3 bases for J; bases not matched to a gene: 6. This CDR3 has 16 amino acids. Looked up from germline, CDR1 is KGHDR and CDR2 is SFDVKD. CDR3 nucleotides: TGTGCCACCAGTGACCGCAGGACTAGCGGGGACTACGAGCAGTACTTC. Protein product: CATSDRRTSGDYEQYF.

Only one count was recorded for this clone. The same CDR3 arises from other DNA sequences in this sample as well. The chain combines TRBV6-5 with TRBJ2-2; 7 nucleotides match TRBD1. The CDR3 spans 15 residues. Germline V gives CDR1 MNHEY, CDR2 SVGAGI. Trimming cost V 3 bases and J 0 bases; bases outside gene matches: 1. The CDR3 region has the DNA TGTGCCAGCAGTTATGGGACAGCGAACACCGGGGAGCTGTTTTTT. Amino acid sequence: CASSYGTANTGELFF.

This sequence joins TRBV2 and TRBJ1-2, with a weak D call TRBD1 (6 bases). The CDR3 is made up of 12 amino acids. The V end was cut by 9 bases, the J end by 5 bases, with 13 bases between. Germline values: CDR1 SNHLY, CDR2 FYNNEI. For the CDR3, the DNA is TGTGCCAGTCTAAGGGACAATTATGGCTACACCTTC. Protein: CASLRDNYGYTF.

The chain employs TRBV18 and TRBJ1-5; 8 bases are a match to TRBD1. This CDR3 has 14 residues. J lost 11 bases, V lost 2 bases, and 8 bases had no gene match. The germline gives CDR1 KGHSH, CDR2 LQKENI. The CDR3, as DNA: TGTGCCAGCTCACCAGGGACAGGCGATTCTGCCCAGCATTTT. It specifies CASSPGTGDSAQHF.

As regards this clone: Other DNA variants within this sample encode the same CDR3. V usage is TRBV18 and J usage is TRBJ1-1; TRBD1 matches at 8 bases. The CDR3 is 13 residues long. V lost 3 bases and J lost 7; bases outside the gene matches: 4. Looked up from germline, CDR1 is KGHSH and CDR2 is LQKENI. The CDR3 DNA reads as TGTGCCAGCTCACCCGGGACAGGCCTTGAAGCTTTCTTT. Translated: CASSPGTGLEAFF. Full variable domain (outside the CDR3, taken from reference TRBV18 and TRBJ1-1): NAGVMQNPRHLVRRRGQEARLRCSPMKGHSHVYWYRQLPEEGLKFMVYLQKENIIDESGMPKERFSAEFPKEGPSILRIQQVVRGDSAAYFCASSPGTGLEAFFGQGTRLTVV.

J is TRBJ2-7 and V is TRBV5-4; 10 positions match TRBD1. The germline gives CDR1 SGHNT, CDR2 YYREEE (reference sequence). V was clipped by 4 bases and J by 5 bases; unmatched bases: 6. This CDR3 region has 14 residues. CDR3 sequence (DNA): TGTGCCAGCAGCGAGACAGGGGGCATCAACGAGCAGTACGTC. Translating it yields CASSETGGINEQYV.

Comments on this clone: In the same sample, other DNA sequences code for this CDR3. J is TRBJ2-7 and V is TRBV15; TRBD2 is a possible D gene (6 bases). The CDR3 length is 15 residues. The germline gives CDR1 LNHNV, CDR2 YYDKDF (reference sequence). V lost 3 bases, J lost 2 bases, and 14 bases lay in between. The CDR3 bases are TGTGCCACCAGCAGGGGACTGGGCCATGCCTACGAGCAGTACTTC. Protein product: CATSRGLGHAYEQYF.

This clone was counted a few times. This sequence joins TRBV9 and TRBJ2-7, with 9 bases aligning to TRBD1. The CDR3 sequence is 16 residues long. CDR1 is SGDLS, CDR2 YYNGEE, per germline. V shed 0 bases and J 5 bases; nucleotides not matched to a gene: 9. CDR3 sequence reads: CASSVATGTGHDEQYF. The CDR3 region has the DNA TGTGCCAGCAGCGTAGCTACAGGGACAGGGCACGACGAGCAGTACTTC.

The chain has TRBV6-5 and TRBJ1-5, with D possibly matching TRBD1 (5 bases). The germline V and J ends were trimmed by 6 bases and 3 bases, with 12 bases remaining between them. The CDR3 has 14 amino acids. Germline V lookup: CDR1 MNHEY, CDR2 SVGAGI. In DNA, the CDR3 is TGTGCCAGCAGCGGGGGGGTGAACAATCAGCCCCAGCATTTT. It yields the protein CASSGGVNNQPQHF.

The chain couples TRBV6-5 to TRBJ2-7; D might be TRBD1 (5 bases). The CDR3 consists of 14 residues. CDR1 is MNHEY, CDR2 SVGAGI, per germline. The V end was cut by 10 bases, the J end by 4 bases, with 20 bases between. CDR3 protein: CATKGEIGWYEQYV. The CDR3 bases are TGTGCCACAAAAGGGGAAATCGGGTGGTACGAGCAGTACGTC.

This chain uses TRBV5-5 with TRBJ2-3, with 7 positions matching TRBD2. CDR1 is SGHKS and CDR2 is YYEKEE in the germline V gene (reference sequence). This CDR3 comprises 13 residues. The trim removed 2 bases at V and 5 bases at J, leaving 2 bases unmatched. CDR3 DNA sequence: TGTGCCAGCAGCTTTTGGGAGGGAGATACGCAGTATTTT. Protein sequence: CASSFWEGDTQYF.

J is TRBJ2-1 and V is TRBV5-1, with 11 bases that match TRBD2. The CDR3 runs to 19 residues. Germline CDR1 and CDR2: SGHRS and YFSETQ. Trimming took 0 bases from V and 1 from J; bases not matched to a gene: 9. CDR3 sequence: CASSLGTSGGLTSYNEQFF. CDR3 bases: TGCGCCAGCAGCTTGGGAACTAGCGGGGGCCTCACTTCCTACAATGAGCAGTTCTTC.

V usage is TRBV7-9 and J usage is TRBJ1-1, with 9 bases aligning to TRBD1. The CDR3 loop spans 12 amino acids. Germline V gives CDR1 SEHNR, CDR2 FQNEAQ (reference sequence). Trimming at V came to 5 bases and at J to 7 bases, leaving 2 bases not matched to a gene. DNA for the CDR3: TGTGCCAGCAGCACGACAGGGGGTGAAGCTTTCTTT. This sequence encodes CASSTTGGEAFF.